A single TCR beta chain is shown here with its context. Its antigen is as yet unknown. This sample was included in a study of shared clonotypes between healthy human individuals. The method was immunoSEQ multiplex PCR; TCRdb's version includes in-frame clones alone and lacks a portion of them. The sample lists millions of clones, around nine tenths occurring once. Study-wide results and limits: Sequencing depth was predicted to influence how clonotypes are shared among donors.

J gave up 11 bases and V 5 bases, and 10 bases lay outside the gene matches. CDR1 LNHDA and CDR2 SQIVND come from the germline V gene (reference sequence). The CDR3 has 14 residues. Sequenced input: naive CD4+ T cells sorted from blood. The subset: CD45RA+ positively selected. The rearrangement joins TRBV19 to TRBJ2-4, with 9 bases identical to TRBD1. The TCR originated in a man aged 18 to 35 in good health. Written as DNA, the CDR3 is TGTGCCAGTAGTGAGGGACAGGGTTTGAGGGTTCAGTACTTC. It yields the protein CASSEGQGLRVQYF.